The TCR beta chain described here comes from a study of Ad26.COV2.S vaccination and SARS-CoV-2 variants. Whole-study context: Donor allocation was to the COV1001 Ad26.COV2.S trial arm.

Looked up from germline, CDR1 is SGHAT and CDR2 is FQNNGV. The CDR3 covers 14 residues. The ends lost 2 bases at V and 3 bases at J; junction bases unmatched: 0. Treatment reported: 15 to 20 received Ad26.COV2.S at low or high dose, single or two shots; 5 received placebo; per-sample allocation not given. At day 63 after the first vaccine or placebo injection, samples were drawn. Boston hosted the donor, who was an adult aged 18-55 years. Generated by immunoSEQ multiplex PCR, the TCRdb table keeps only in-frame clones and is missing some. Of 300,000 to 350,000 clones listed, approximately 86% were seen once; the top ten hold about 11%.

The sample consisted of peripheral blood, taken in a trial of Ad26.COV2.S vaccine versus placebo. The V and J genes are TRBV11-2 and TRBJ2-7, with 11 bases matching TRBD2. The source is a person aged 18 to 59 who received the Ad26.COV2.S COVID-19 vaccine or a placebo. In DNA form, the CDR3 reads TGTGCCAGCAGCTTACTAGCGGGGGGCTACGAGCAGTACTTC. Translation: CASSLLAGGYEQYF.